This T cell receptor (beta chain) emerged from a study of T-cell memory formation after mild COVID-19. For the study at large: Clusters of TCRs were largely donor specific.

Study-level results: Clones shrinking from day 15 to 85 showed even CD4/CD8 mixes; later expanders tilted CD4+. The second-wave clones peaking on day 37 were not confirmed as SARS-CoV-2-specific.

With constant-segment primers, 5'RACE yielded cDNA libraries of TCR alpha and TCR beta that carried sample barcodes and UMIs. MiXCR, run by TCRdb on the 5' RACE reads, gives a single entry per CDR3 protein. The data hold about 350,000 distinct CDR3 sequences, with roughly 13% observed a single time. The CDR3 has 14 residues. The germline V gene encodes CDR1 MNHEY and CDR2 SVGAGI. V shed 7 bases and J shed 5 bases, with 17 bases lying between them. This clonotype was detected only a few times. Its antigen remains unknown. The sample consisted of PBMCs or a T cell subset sorted from them (not recorded which). V and J are TRBV6-5 and TRBJ1-1; no definite D call. This clonotype was obtained from a man aged 18 to 35 who had mild COVID-19 (a few samples of this study predate the infection). Cell type and time point are not known. The CDR3 loop reads CASTRQGGSTEAFF. The CDR3 DNA reads TGTGCCAGCACCCGCCAAGGAGGAAGTACTGAAGCTTTCTTT.